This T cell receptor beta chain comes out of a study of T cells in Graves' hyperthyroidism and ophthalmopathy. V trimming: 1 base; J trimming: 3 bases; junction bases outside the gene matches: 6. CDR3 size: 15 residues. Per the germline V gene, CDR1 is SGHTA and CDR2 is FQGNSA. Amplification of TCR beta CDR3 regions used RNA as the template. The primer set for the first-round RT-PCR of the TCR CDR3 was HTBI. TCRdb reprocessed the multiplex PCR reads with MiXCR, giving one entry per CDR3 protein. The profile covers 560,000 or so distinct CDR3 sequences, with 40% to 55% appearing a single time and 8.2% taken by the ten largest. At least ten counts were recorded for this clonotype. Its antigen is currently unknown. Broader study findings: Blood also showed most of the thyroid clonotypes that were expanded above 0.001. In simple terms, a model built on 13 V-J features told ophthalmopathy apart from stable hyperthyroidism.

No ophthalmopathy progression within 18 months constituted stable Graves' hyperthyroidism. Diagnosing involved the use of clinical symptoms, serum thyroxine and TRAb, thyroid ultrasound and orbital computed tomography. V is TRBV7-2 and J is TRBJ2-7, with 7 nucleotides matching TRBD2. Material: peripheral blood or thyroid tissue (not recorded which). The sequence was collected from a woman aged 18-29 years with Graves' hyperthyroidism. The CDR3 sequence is CASSLDGRSRYEQYF. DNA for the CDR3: TGTGCCAGCAGCTTAGACGGGAGGTCGCGCTACGAGCAGTACTTC.